One sample yielded the 27 T cell receptor beta chains listed below, sequenced in a study of T cell responses to AZD1222 COVID-19 vaccine. Clones were sequenced by immunoSEQ multiplex PCR, and TCRdb holds only the in-frame ones, with some missing. The table shows around 200,000 clones, with more than 70% occurring only once. The sequences come from peripheral blood, collected 28 days after the second AZD1222 dose. The receptors shown here come from an adult who received the AZD1222 COVID-19 vaccine.

The chain links TRBV27 to TRBJ1-1; D may be TRBD1 (5 bases). Deletions cut 3 bases from V and 1 base from J, with 12 bases between. The CDR3 covers 15 residues. The germline CDR1 and CDR2 sequences are MNHEY and SMNVEV (reference sequence). The CDR3 spells CASSFQGYGNTEAFF. The CDR3 coding sequence is TGTGCCAGCAGTTTTCAGGGATATGGGAACACTGAAGCTTTCTTT.

The chain recombines TRBV6-5 with TRBJ1-1, with no clear D. The V gene's germline CDR1 is MNHEY and CDR2 SVGAGI. The length of the CDR3 is 12 residues. V was clipped by 3 bases and J by 3 bases, with 5 bases between them. For the CDR3, the DNA is TGTGCCAGCAGTTATGGGCACACTGAAGCTTTCTTT. Amino acid sequence: CASSYGHTEAFF.

The rearrangement joins TRBV7-2 to TRBJ1-5; D is unresolved. Germline V lookup: CDR1 SGHTA, CDR2 FQGNSA. This CDR3 comprises 15 residues. Between the trimmed V and J ends, which lost 2 bases and 4 bases, there was a span of 12 bases. CDR3 sequence reads: CASSLNPVGNQPQHF. CDR3 DNA: TGTGCCAGCAGCTTAAACCCCGTAGGGAATCAGCCCCAGCATTTT.

The V call is TRBV19, the J call TRBJ1-3, with TRBD1 matching over 8 bases. Germline loops: CDR1 LNHDA, CDR2 SQIVND (reference sequence). This CDR3 contains 16 residues. V gave up 5 bases and J gave up 0 bases; unmatched junction bases: 6. Here the CDR3 reads CASSATGASSGNTIYF. In DNA form, the CDR3 reads TGTGCCAGTAGTGCGACAGGGGCCAGCTCTGGAAACACCATATATTTT.

The chain uses TRBV12-3 or TRBV12-4 and TRBJ1-2; 9 bases are shared with TRBD1. CDR3 length equals 13 residues. Trimming at V came to 9 bases and at J to 4 bases, leaving 6 bases not matched to a gene. Here the CDR3 reads CASKQGAVYGYTF. Here the CDR3 DNA reads TGTGCCAGTAAACAGGGGGCCGTCTATGGCTACACCTTC.

The rearrangement links TRBV24-1 to TRBJ1-5; D uncertain. Germline assignment: CDR1 KGHDR and CDR2 SFDVKD. This CDR3 contains 16 residues. Trimming stripped 7 bases from V and 1 base from J, with 16 bases between. Here the CDR3 reads CATRSPSGLSNQPQHF. CDR3 nucleotide sequence: TGTGCCACCAGATCCCCGTCAGGACTGAGCAATCAGCCCCAGCATTTT.

This chain links TRBV7-3 with TRBJ2-2; D gene ambiguous. The CDR3 spans 14 residues. V was trimmed by 2 bases and J by 3 bases, leaving 7 bases between them. CDR1 and CDR2 from the germline V gene are SGHTA and FQGTGA. CDR3 bases: TGTGCCAGCAGCTTAGGACCCGACACCGGGGAGCTGTTTTTT. Translation gives CASSLGPDTGELFF.

V and J are TRBV5-5 and TRBJ1-3; no clear D gene. The CDR3 is 15 residues long. V was shortened by 2 bases and J by 4 bases, with 13 bases between the two germline ends. Germline V CDR1 and CDR2: SGHKS, YYEKEE (reference sequence). This CDR3 reads CASSFVDKAGNTIYF. In DNA form, the CDR3 reads TGTGCCAGCAGCTTCGTAGACAAAGCCGGAAACACCATATATTTT.

The chain has TRBV6-2 or TRBV6-3 and TRBJ1-1, with 7 bases lining up with TRBD1. CDR1 and CDR2 from the germline V gene are MNHEY and SVGEGT. The ends lost 6 bases at V and 4 bases at J; junction bases unmatched: 8. The CDR3 totals 14 residues. CDR3 residues: CASSIGTAGTEAFF. In nucleotides, the CDR3 is TGTGCCAGCAGCATCGGGACAGCCGGCACTGAAGCTTTCTTT.

V is TRBV28 and J is TRBJ1-2; D not resolved. Trimming cost V 2 bases and J 8 bases, with 6 bases left between them. There are 11 residues in the CDR3. Germline assignment: CDR1 MDHEN and CDR2 SYDVKM. The CDR3 DNA follows: TGTGCCAGCAGTTTAGGGGTGGGCTACACCTTC. It is translated as CASSLGVGYTF.

The chain employs TRBV2 and TRBJ2-1; D is ambiguous. Germline lookup yields CDR1 SNHLY and CDR2 FYNNEI. V dropped 2 bases and J dropped 2 bases, with 7 bases sitting between them. The CDR3 has 14 amino acids. CDR3 bases: TGTGCCAGCAGTGAAACCCCAGCCTACAATGAGCAGTTCTTC. Its protein product is CASSETPAYNEQFF. Drawing the rest from reference TRBV2 and TRBJ2-1, the complete variable domain is EPEVTQTPSHQVTQMGQEVILRCVPISNHLYFYWYRQILGQKVEFLVSFYNNEISEKSEIFDDQFSVERPDGSNFTLKIRSTKLEDSAMYFCASSETPAYNEQFFGPGTRLTVL.

The chain uses TRBV6-5 and TRBJ2-3; the match to TRBD1 covers 10 bases. Germline V gene data show CDR1 as MNHEY and CDR2 as SVGAGI. The trim removed 5 bases at V and 3 bases at J, leaving 5 bases unmatched. The CDR3 length is 15 residues. CDR3 in amino acids: CASSIRDRGTDTQYF. Here the CDR3 DNA reads TGTGCCAGCAGTATCCGGGACAGGGGTACAGATACGCAGTATTTT.

J is TRBJ2-1 and V is TRBV11-2, with 10 bases matching TRBD2. This CDR3 is 16 amino acids long. Trimming removed 3 bases from V and 8 bases from J; junction bases left unmatched: 10. Looked up from germline, CDR1 is SGHAT and CDR2 is FQNNGV. The CDR3 here is CASSFAGSGRGHEQFF. The CDR3 bases are TGTGCCAGCAGCTTTGCCGGGAGCGGGAGGGGCCATGAGCAGTTCTTC.

The chain has TRBV2 and TRBJ1-2; D is unclear. Per the germline V gene, CDR1 is SNHLY and CDR2 is FYNNEI. The CDR3 contains 15 residues. V gave up 2 bases and J gave up 6 bases, with 16 bases separating them. The CDR3 DNA sequence: TGTGCCAGCAGTGAATGGTCAGCTTCGAACCATGGCTACACCTTC. Translation: CASSEWSASNHGYTF.

This chain joins TRBV9 and TRBJ2-5, with D perhaps given as TRBD1 or TRBD2 (5 bases each). Germline loops: CDR1 SGDLS, CDR2 YYNGEE. V was cut by 3 bases and J by 1 base, with 19 bases left in between. The CDR3 is 17 amino acids. CDR3 region: CASSERERRGVQETQYF. CDR3 in DNA: TGTGCCAGCAGCGAGAGGGAGCGTAGGGGTGTCCAAGAGACCCAGTACTTC.

J is TRBJ2-3 and V is TRBV7-2; D perhaps matches TRBD1 (5 bases). Germline-derived CDR1 and CDR2 are SGHTA and FQGNSA. With 2 bases removed from V and 5 bases from J, the gap between germline ends came to 11 bases. The CDR3 spans 14 residues. CDR3 nucleotides: TGTGCCAGCAGCTTAAGTGGGCAGGGAGATACGCAGTATTTT. Residues: CASSLSGQGDTQYF.

The chain couples TRBV19 to TRBJ2-6, with no clear D. The germline V gene has CDR1 LNHDA and CDR2 SQIVND (reference sequence). V gave up 7 bases and J gave up 1 base, with 8 bases separating them. This CDR3 is built from 14 residues. The CDR3 nucleotides read TGTGCCAGTAACAAGGATTCTGGGGCCAACGTCCTGACTTTC. Amino acids: CASNKDSGANVLTF.

In DNA, the CDR3 is TGTGCCAGTAGTTGGTCCGGGACTAGCGGAACCCTCTACACCGGGGAGCTGTTTTTT. This gives the protein CASSWSGTSGTLYTGELFF. This chain connects TRBV19 to TRBJ2-2, with 11 bases aligning to TRBD2. CDR3 length: 19 amino acids. Germline CDR1 LNHDA, CDR2 SQIVND (reference sequence). The V segment lost 5 bases and the J segment 3 bases; nucleotides outside the gene matches: 14.

The chain couples TRBV7-2 to TRBJ2-7; D unclear. V was shortened by 0 bases and J by 6 bases, with 15 bases between the two germline ends. In germline, CDR1 is SGHTA, CDR2 FQGNSA. The CDR3 has 15 amino acids. The CDR3: CASSLAAGDGGEQYF. CDR3 sequence (DNA): TGTGCCAGCAGCTTAGCTGCTGGGGATGGTGGCGAGCAGTACTTC.

The chain combines TRBV6-5 with TRBJ1-2, with D perhaps matching TRBD1 (6 bases). Germline V gene sequence: CDR1 MNHEY, CDR2 SVGAGI. The CDR3 has 14 amino acids. Trimming cost V 6 bases and J 2 bases, with 13 bases left between them. This CDR3 reads CASRVLGANYGYTF. In DNA form, the CDR3 reads TGTGCCAGCAGGGTTTTGGGGGCAAACTATGGCTACACCTTC.

V gene TRBV7-2 combines with J gene TRBJ2-1; 12 bases match TRBD2. CDR1 is SGHTA and CDR2 is FQGNSA in the germline V gene. J lost 9 bases, V lost 5 bases, and 8 bases had no gene match. The CDR3 length is 15 residues. This CDR3 is CASSRTSGAAVEQFF. The CDR3 coding sequence is TGTGCCAGCAGCCGGACTAGCGGGGCGGCAGTTGAGCAGTTCTTC.

The V and J genes are TRBV7-9 and TRBJ2-7; 9 bases are shared with TRBD2. Germline CDR1 SEHNR, CDR2 FQNEAQ (reference sequence). The CDR3 consists of 14 residues. V lost 7 bases to trimming and J lost 6 bases; unmatched junction nucleotides: 10. The CDR3 sequence is CASTFVGTSSEQYF. For the CDR3, the DNA is TGTGCCAGCACCTTTGTAGGGACTAGCTCCGAGCAGTACTTC.

This sequence joins TRBV9 and TRBJ2-1, with D possibly TRBD1 on 6 matching bases. The germline CDR1 and CDR2 sequences are SGDLS and YYNGEE. The CDR3 loop spans 11 amino acids. Deletions cut 6 bases from V and 5 bases from J, with 6 bases between. CDR3 nucleotides: TGTGCCAGCAACAGGGACAATGAGCAGTTCTTC. It specifies CASNRDNEQFF.

The chain has TRBV7-9 and TRBJ2-5; 15 bases fit TRBD2. The ends lost 5 bases at V and 5 bases at J; junction bases unmatched: 9. The CDR3 extends over 17 amino acids. Germline-derived CDR1 and CDR2 are SEHNR and FQNEAQ (reference sequence). The CDR3 protein is CASSPGTSGRWAETQYF. The CDR3 DNA reads TGTGCCAGCAGCCCTGGGACTAGCGGGAGGTGGGCGGAGACCCAGTACTTC.

The chain uses TRBV7-9 and TRBJ2-7; 11 nucleotides match TRBD1. The germline gives CDR1 SEHNR, CDR2 FQNEAQ (reference sequence). The junction had 5 bases not matched to a gene; V was cut back by 4 bases and J by 6 bases. The length of the CDR3 is 14 residues. The CDR3 region is CASSSGQGAGEQYF. The CDR3 nucleotides read TGTGCCAGCAGCTCCGGACAGGGGGCCGGCGAGCAGTACTTC.

The chain uses TRBV29-1 and TRBJ2-7; D might be TRBD2 (5 bases). Germline CDR1 reads SQVTM; CDR2 reads ANQGSEA. V lost 7 bases to trimming and J lost 5 bases, with 15 bases between them. This CDR3 comprises 12 residues. In nucleotides, the CDR3 is TGCAGCGCTCGCCGGGGATCCCACGAGCAGTACTTC. Its translation is CSARRGSHEQYF.

The rearrangement links TRBV19 to TRBJ1-5; 7 nucleotides align to TRBD1. The CDR3 extends over 15 amino acids. Germline V gene lookup returns CDR1 LNHDA and CDR2 SQIVND (reference sequence). Unmatched junction bases numbered 4, after V lost 1 base and J lost 4 bases. The CDR3 DNA is TGTGCCAGTAGTATAGCGGGACAGTATAATCAGCCCCAGCATTTT. Protein: CASSIAGQYNQPQHF. Using reference TRBV19 and TRBJ1-5 for the parts outside the CDR3, the full variable domain is DGGITQSPKYLFRKEGQNVTLSCEQNLNHDAMYWYRQDPGQGLRLIYYSQIVNDFQKGDIAEGYSVSREKKESFPLTVTSAQKNPTAFYLCASSIAGQYNQPQHFGDGTRLSIL.